The 15 T cell receptor beta chains below come from one sample, sequenced in a study of blood T cell repertoires in COVID-19. Here immunoSEQ multiplex PCR was the method, and the copy in TCRdb shows in-frame clones only, minus some. The sample lists around 150,000 clones; roughly 80% were seen once. The sequenced sample was peripheral blood. The receptors stem from a woman older than 75 in a cohort sampled during active or convalescent COVID-19.

CDR3 DNA sequence: TGTGCCAGCAGTTTGCCTGGAGCCATCTATGGCTACACCTTC. Protein: CASSLPGAIYGYTF. This chain joins TRBV28 and TRBJ1-2, with unresolved D. The V and J ends lost 3 bases and 4 bases respectively, with 12 bases between them. This CDR3 has 14 amino acids. The germline CDR1 and CDR2 sequences are MDHEN and SYDVKM.

The V gene is TRBV30, the J gene TRBJ1-2; 10 positions agree with TRBD1. CDR1 and CDR2 from the germline V gene are GTSNPN and SVGIG (reference sequence). The junction had 13 bases not matched to a gene; V was cut back by 8 bases and J by 7 bases. This CDR3 contains 14 residues. The CDR3 DNA reads TGTGCCGGCGAAATTTCGGGACAGGGGTTTGGCTACACCTTC. Translating gives CAGEISGQGFGYTF. Full variable domain (remainder filled in from reference TRBV30 and TRBJ1-2): SQTIHQWPATLVQPVGSPLSLECTVEGTSNPNLYWYRQAAGRGLQLLFYSVGIGQISSEVPQNLSASRPQDRQFILSSKKLLLSDSGFYLCAGEISGQGFGYTFGSGTRLTVV.

This sequence joins TRBV14 and TRBJ2-3, with D possibly being TRBD2 (6 bases). V shed 1 base and J shed 5 bases, with 10 bases lying between them. The CDR3 consists of 14 residues. Germline V CDR1 and CDR2: SGHDN, FVKESK. The CDR3 nucleotides read TGTGCCAGCAGCCAAGCAGGGACTCGAGATACGCAGTATTTT. Its protein is CASSQAGTRDTQYF.

The CDR3 sequence: CATSDVAFSYNEQFF. The CDR3 DNA reads as TGTGCCACCAGTGATGTAGCCTTCTCCTACAATGAGCAGTTCTTC. The genes are TRBV24-1 and TRBJ2-1; D not certain. Germline V gene lookup returns CDR1 KGHDR and CDR2 SFDVKD. This CDR3 contains 15 residues. Trimming removed 3 bases at V and 0 bases at J, with 8 bases between.

This rearrangement joins TRBV3-1 (or the pseudogene TRBV3-2) to TRBJ2-7, with TRBD2 as a possible D gene (7 bases). Trimming stripped 3 bases from V and 0 bases from J, with 15 bases between. The CDR3 runs 16 residues. The germline gives CDR1 LGHDT, CDR2 YNNKEL (reference sequence). This CDR3 is CASSHGGGASSYEQYF. The CDR3 nucleotides read TGTGCCAGCAGCCACGGTGGGGGGGCGAGCTCCTACGAGCAGTACTTC.

The chain combines TRBV5-1 with TRBJ2-3, with unresolved D. Trimming pared 5 bases from V and 1 base from J, leaving 11 bases between. Germline V gene lookup returns CDR1 SGHRS and CDR2 YFSETQ. The CDR3 covers 14 residues. For the CDR3, the DNA is TGCGCCAGCAGAAACTCCCGTCGCACAGATACGCAGTATTTT. Translating it yields CASRNSRRTDTQYF. The variable domain in full, with the rest retrieved from reference TRBV5-1 and TRBJ2-3, is KAGVTQTPRYLIKTRGQQVTLSCSPISGHRSVSWYQQTPGQGLQFLFEYFSETQRNKGNFPGRFSGRQFSNSRSEMNVSTLELGDSALYLCASRNSRRTDTQYFGPGTRLTVL.

The chain carries TRBV2 and TRBJ2-2; 8 nucleotides match TRBD1. The CDR3 sequence is 16 residues long. The ends lost 6 bases at V and 4 bases at J; junction bases unmatched: 10. The germline V gene encodes CDR1 SNHLY and CDR2 FYNNEI. CDR3 nucleotide sequence: TGTGCCAGCAGCGTATTGGACAGGGAAGCCACCGGGGAGCTGTTTTTT. Translation gives CASSVLDREATGELFF.

This chain connects TRBV4-2 to TRBJ1-5, with a tentative D call TRBD1 (5 bases). The CDR3 sequence is 17 residues long. V was cut by 3 bases and J by 0 bases, with 15 bases left in between. Germline-derived CDR1 and CDR2 are LGHNA and YNFKEQ. The CDR3 region is CASSHLQVTDSNQPQHF. In DNA form, the CDR3 reads TGTGCCAGCAGCCACCTACAGGTGACTGATAGCAATCAGCCCCAGCATTTT.

V usage is TRBV3-1 (or the pseudogene TRBV3-2) and J usage is TRBJ1-1, with D unclear. CDR1 and CDR2 (germline): LGHDT, YNNKEL (reference sequence). This CDR3 comprises 15 residues. With 1 base removed from V and 13 bases from J, the gap between germline ends came to 22 bases. CDR3 nucleotides: TGTGCCAGCAGCCAAGGGGCGGGATCCGAACCGACCTGTTTCTTT. Its translation: CASSQGAGSEPTCFF.

On this clone: An end of the junction differs from the germline gene, which may be a read error. This chain joins TRBV19 and TRBJ1-1; D is possibly TRBD1 (6 bases). CDR3 size: 13 residues. Germline values: CDR1 LNHDA, CDR2 SQIVND (reference sequence). CDR3 sequence (DNA): TGTGCCAGTAGTCCGGGCCGGGACACCGAAGCTTTCTTT. Translated: CASSPGRDTEAFF.

The chain links TRBV19 to TRBJ2-3, with TRBD1 as a possible D gene (5 bases). Germline CDR1 and CDR2: LNHDA and SQIVND (reference sequence). V was shortened by 5 bases and J by 3 bases, with 12 bases between the two germline ends. This CDR3 contains 14 residues. CDR3: CASSWQGKTDTQYF. The CDR3 bases are TGTGCCAGTAGTTGGCAGGGAAAGACAGATACGCAGTATTTT. The variable domain in full, completed from reference TRBV19 and TRBJ2-3, reads DGGITQSPKYLFRKEGQNVTLSCEQNLNHDAMYWYRQDPGQGLRLIYYSQIVNDFQKGDIAEGYSVSREKKESFPLTVTSAQKNPTAFYLCASSWQGKTDTQYFGPGTRLTVL.

The chain recombines TRBV28 with TRBJ2-3; TRBD1 matches 7 bases. Germline V gene data show CDR1 as MDHEN and CDR2 as SYDVKM. The junction had 9 bases not matched to a gene; V was cut back by 5 bases and J by 1 base. The CDR3 loop spans 16 amino acids. The CDR3 DNA is TGTGCCAGCAGTGGCATTGTAGGGGGCGGCACAGATACGCAGTATTTT. As protein: CASSGIVGGGTDTQYF.

V gene TRBV19 combines with J gene TRBJ1-1; 7 bases match TRBD1. With V trimmed by 6 bases and J by 1 base, 5 bases remained unmatched. This CDR3 is built from 14 residues. The germline V gene has CDR1 LNHDA and CDR2 SQIVND (reference sequence). The CDR3 DNA is TGTGCCAGTAGCCTGGACAGGTCGAACACTGAAGCTTTCTTT. As protein: CASSLDRSNTEAFF.

CDR3 residues: CASSLEREAEAFF. Here the CDR3 DNA reads TGTGCCAGCAGCTTAGAGAGGGAAGCTGAAGCTTTCTTT. The V gene is TRBV7-2, the J gene TRBJ1-1; D is uncertain. There are 13 residues in the CDR3. V was shortened by 1 base and J by 6 bases, with 9 bases between the two germline ends. Germline CDR1 and CDR2: SGHTA and FQGNSA. The variable domain in full, completed from reference TRBV7-2 and TRBJ1-1, reads GAGVSQSPSNKVTEKGKDVELRCDPISGHTALYWYRQSLGQGLEFLIYFQGNSAPDKSGLPSDRFSAERTGGSVSTLTIQRTQQEDSAVYLCASSLEREAEAFFGQGTRLTVV.

The chain has TRBV2 and TRBJ2-5; 7 bases map to TRBD2. J lost 4 bases, V lost 1 base, and 6 bases had no gene match. CDR3 size: 15 residues. Per the germline V gene, CDR1 is SNHLY and CDR2 is FYNNEI. The CDR3 protein is CASSEDRGVGETQYF. As DNA, the CDR3 is TGTGCCAGCAGTGAAGATCGGGGGGTGGGAGAGACCCAGTACTTC.